This T cell receptor (beta chain) was retrieved from a study of T cell responses to AZD1222 COVID-19 vaccine. Findings and limits, study-wide: The study found vaccine-associated CD4 TCRs spanning spike, dominant at 160-218 and 743-854.

The V and J ends lost 7 bases and 1 base, in that order; junction bases with no gene match: 3. The germline gives CDR1 LNHDA, CDR2 SQIVND (reference sequence). The CDR3 length is 14 residues. This clone has just one count. The antigen is undetermined. The repertoire was sequenced with immunoSEQ multiplex PCR; TCRdb's copy has only in-frame clones and lacks some. This sample has some 130,000 clones, with roughly nine tenths found just once. The sample in question was peripheral blood, obtained on day 0 of AZD1222 vaccination. This TCR was recovered from an adult in good health. V gene TRBV19 combines with J gene TRBJ2-1; 8 bases agree with TRBD1. The chain's CDR3 is CASMNRGSYNEQFF. The CDR3 DNA is TGTGCCAGTATGAACAGGGGGTCCTACAATGAGCAGTTCTTC.